This T cell receptor (beta chain) was obtained from a study of T cells in Graves' hyperthyroidism and ophthalmopathy. TCR beta CDR3 regions were amplified from RNA. The primer set for the first-round RT-PCR of the TCR CDR3 was HTBI. TCRdb ran MiXCR on the multiplex PCR reads and lists one entry per CDR3 protein. The data show around 270,000 distinct CDR3 sequences, less than 20% seen once. This clonotype was found a few times. Its specificity is unknown. The source of the PBMCs was over 8.5 ml of fresh peripheral blood. The CDR3 is 13 residues long. The V gene's germline CDR1 is MNHNS and CDR2 SASEGT. V lost 6 bases, J lost 5 bases, and 13 bases lay in between. Study outcomes and limitations: Most thyroid clonotypes that were expanded above 0.001 also turned up in blood. The model forecast ophthalmopathy, anticipating it by a median roughly 6.5 months before onset.

Sequenced sample: blood. The sequence was obtained from a man aged 50-60 years with Graves' ophthalmopathy. V usage is TRBV6-1 and J usage is TRBJ1-1; D gene ambiguous. The CDR3 region is CASSPLRRTEAFF. The CDR3, as DNA: TGTGCCAGCAGCCCCCTAAGGCGGACTGAAGCTTTCTTT.